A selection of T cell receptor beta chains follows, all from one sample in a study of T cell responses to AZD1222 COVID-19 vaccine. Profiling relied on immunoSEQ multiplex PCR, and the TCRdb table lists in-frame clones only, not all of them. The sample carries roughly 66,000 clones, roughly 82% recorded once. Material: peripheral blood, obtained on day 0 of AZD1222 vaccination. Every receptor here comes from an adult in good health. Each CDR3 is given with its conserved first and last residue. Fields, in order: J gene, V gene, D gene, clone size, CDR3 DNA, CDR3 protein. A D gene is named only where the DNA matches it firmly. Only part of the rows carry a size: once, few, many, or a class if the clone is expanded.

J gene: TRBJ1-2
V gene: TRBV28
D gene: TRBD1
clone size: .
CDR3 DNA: TGTGCCAGCAGGGGGACAGGGAGGTACTATGGCTACACCTTC
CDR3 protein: CASRGTGRYYGYTF

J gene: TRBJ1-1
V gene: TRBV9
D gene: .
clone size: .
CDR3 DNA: TGTGCCAGCAGAACAAGTCCCGACACTGAAGCTTTCTTT
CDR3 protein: CASRTSPDTEAFF

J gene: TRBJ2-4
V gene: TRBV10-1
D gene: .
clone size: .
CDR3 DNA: TGCGCCAGCAGTGAGTCGACTCTGCAGGGCCAAAACATTCAGTACTTC
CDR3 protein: CASSESTLQGQNIQYF

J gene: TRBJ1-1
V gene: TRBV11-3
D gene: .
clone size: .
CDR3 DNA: TGTGCCAGCAGTCCGGGGTGGGACACTGAAGCTTTCTTT
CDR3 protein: CASSPGWDTEAFF

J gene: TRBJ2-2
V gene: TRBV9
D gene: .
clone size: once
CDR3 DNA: TGTGCCAGCAGCGTAGTTAATGGGGAGCTGTTTTTT
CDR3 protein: CASSVVNGELFF

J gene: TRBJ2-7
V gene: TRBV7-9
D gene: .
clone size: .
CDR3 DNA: TGTGCCAGCAGCTTAGGGGAAGGGGTAGTCTACGAGCAGTACTTC
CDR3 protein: CASSLGEGVVYEQYF

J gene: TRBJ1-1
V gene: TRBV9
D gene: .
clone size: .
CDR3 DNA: TGTGCCAGCAGCGTAGTTGGGGACACTGAAGCTTTCTTT
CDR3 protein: CASSVVGDTEAFF

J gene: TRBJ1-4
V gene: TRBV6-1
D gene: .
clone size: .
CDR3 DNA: TGTGCCAGCAGTGAACCGTACTGGGGTGAAAAACTGTTTTTT
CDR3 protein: CASSEPYWGEKLFF

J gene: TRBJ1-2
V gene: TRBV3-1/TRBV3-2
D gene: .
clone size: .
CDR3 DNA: TGTGCCAGCAGCCAAGATCCACAAAGTGGTGGCTACACCTTC
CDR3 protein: CASSQDPQSGGYTF

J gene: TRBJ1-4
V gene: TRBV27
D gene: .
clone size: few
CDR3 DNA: TGTGCCAGCAGCTCATTCCTTAGAGGTGAAAAACTGTTTTTT
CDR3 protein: CASSSFLRGEKLFF

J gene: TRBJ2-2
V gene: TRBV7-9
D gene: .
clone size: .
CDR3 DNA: TGTGCCAGCGGGCGCACCGGGGAGCTGTTTTTT
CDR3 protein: CASGRTGELFF

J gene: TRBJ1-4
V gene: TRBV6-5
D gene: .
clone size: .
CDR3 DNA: TGTGCCAGCAGTTTTCCGGCAGATAATGAAAAACTGTTTTTT
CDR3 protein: CASSFPADNEKLFF

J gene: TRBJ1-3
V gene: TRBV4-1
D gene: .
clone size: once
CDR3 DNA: TGCGCCAGCAGCCAAGAACGGGTAAACTCTGGAAACACCATATATTTT
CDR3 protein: CASSQERVNSGNTIYF

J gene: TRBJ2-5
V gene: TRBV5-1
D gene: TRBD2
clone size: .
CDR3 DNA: TGCGCCAGCAGCTTGTATCCAGCGGGGGAGTCGTGGGAGACCCAGTACTTC
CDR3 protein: CASSLYPAGESWETQYF

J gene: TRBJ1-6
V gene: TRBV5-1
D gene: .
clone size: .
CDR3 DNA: TGCGCCAGCACCCCCGAGACACCCTATAATTCACCCCTCCACTTT
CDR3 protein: CASTPETPYNSPLHF

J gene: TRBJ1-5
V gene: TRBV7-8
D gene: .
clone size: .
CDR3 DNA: TGTGCCAGCAGGTTAAGTTCGGGGCCCCAGCATTTT
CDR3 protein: CASRLSSGPQHF

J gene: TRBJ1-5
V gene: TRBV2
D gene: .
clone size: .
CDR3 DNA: TGTGCCAGCAGTGATATAGGCAGGGGTGGCAATCAGCCCCAGCATTTT
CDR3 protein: CASSDIGRGGNQPQHF